These 19 T cell receptor beta chains were sequenced from one sample in a study of blood T cell repertoires in COVID-19. The data were produced by immunoSEQ multiplex PCR, yet TCRdb's version contains in-frame clones alone and is incomplete. The sample has some 110,000 clones, approximately 78% seen once; the top ten hold less than 20%. The sample taken for sequencing was peripheral blood. All receptors come from a woman older than 75 with acute or convalescent COVID-19.

V and J are TRBV18 and TRBJ2-2; D is unresolved. The V end lost 4 bases, the J end lost 2 bases, and 11 bases lay between the germline ends. The CDR3 is 15 residues long. Germline CDR1 reads KGHSH; CDR2 reads LQKENI. CDR3 sequence (DNA): TGTGCCAGCTCACTCGGTGGGCGAAACACCGGGGAGCTGTTTTTT. The encoded protein is CASSLGGRNTGELFF.

V is TRBV7-9 and J is TRBJ1-3; 8 nucleotides align to TRBD1. V shed 4 bases and J 10 bases; nucleotides not matched to a gene: 3. CDR3 length: 12 amino acids. Per the germline V gene, CDR1 is SEHNR and CDR2 is FQNEAQ (reference sequence). The CDR3 loop reads CASSSRQGTIYF. The CDR3 DNA reads TGTGCCAGCAGCTCCCGACAGGGGACCATATATTTT.

J is TRBJ1-5 and V is TRBV7-2; D may be TRBD1 (5 bases). The V gene's germline CDR1 is SGHTA and CDR2 FQGNSA. V lost 4 bases to trimming and J lost 1 base, with 11 bases between them. The CDR3 has 15 residues. CDR3 amino acids: CASSSQGFSNQPQHF. CDR3 sequence (DNA): TGTGCCAGCAGCTCCCAGGGTTTCAGCAATCAGCCCCAGCATTTT.

This clone was recorded once. This chain joins TRBV28 and TRBJ1-2; D perhaps matches TRBD1 (6 bases). Trimming removed 3 bases from V and 7 bases from J, with 15 bases in between. The CDR3 covers 14 residues. CDR1 and CDR2 (germline): MDHEN, SYDVKM. CDR3 protein: CASSLIGGAGGYTF. CDR3 DNA: TGTGCCAGCAGTTTGATTGGGGGGGCAGGTGGCTACACCTTC.

This rearrangement joins TRBV2 to TRBJ1-1; a weak D match, TRBD1 (5 bases). This CDR3 is built from 15 residues. The V and J ends lost 6 bases and 0 bases respectively, with 14 bases between them. Germline CDR1 reads SNHLY; CDR2 reads FYNNEI. In nucleotides, the CDR3 is TGTGCCAGCAGCCAGAGACAGAGCATGAACACTGAAGCTTTCTTT. Protein product: CASSQRQSMNTEAFF.

J is TRBJ1-3 and V is TRBV5-1; D is undetermined. The length of the CDR3 is 16 residues. Trimming removed 1 base from V and 0 bases from J, with 11 bases in between. Germline CDR1 is SGHRS and CDR2 is YFSETQ. CDR3 in amino acids: CASSLFGSTSGNTIYF. CDR3 DNA: TGCGCCAGCAGCTTGTTCGGGTCGACCTCTGGAAACACCATATATTTT.

This clone came up many times. This sequence joins TRBV24-1 and TRBJ2-2, with D tentatively TRBD2 (6 bases). With 9 bases removed from V and 2 bases from J, the gap between germline ends came to 9 bases. The length of the CDR3 is 13 residues. The germline V gene has CDR1 KGHDR and CDR2 SFDVKD. The CDR3, as DNA: TGTGCCACCCATAGCGGAAACACCGGGGAGCTGTTTTTT. Encoded protein: CATHSGNTGELFF.

J is TRBJ1-1 and V is TRBV28, with TRBD1 identical over 7 bases. The CDR3 loop spans 14 amino acids. Germline CDR1 is MDHEN and CDR2 is SYDVKM. V trimming: 3 bases; J trimming: 6 bases; junction bases outside the gene matches: 7. The CDR3 DNA reads as TGTGCCAGCAGTTTTGACAGGGATAGGTCTGAAGCTTTCTTT. Translating it yields CASSFDRDRSEAFF.

This clone was picked up one time. The chain is built from TRBV7-6 and TRBJ2-1, with D unclear. Per the germline V gene, CDR1 is SGHVS and CDR2 is FNYEAQ. V was pared by 5 bases and J by 9 bases, with 14 bases between. CDR3 length equals 13 residues. This CDR3 reads CASSPLSPAEQFF. CDR3 bases: TGTGCCAGCAGCCCCCTTAGCCCCGCTGAGCAGTTCTTC. Full variable domain (rest looked up from reference TRBV7-6 and TRBJ2-1): GAGVSQSPRYKVTKRGQDVALRCDPISGHVSLYWYRQALGQGPEFLTYFNYEAQQDKSGLPNDRFSAERPEGSISTLTIQRTEQRDSAMYRCASSPLSPAEQFFGPGTRLTVL.

This rearrangement joins TRBV3-1 (or the pseudogene TRBV3-2) to TRBJ2-7; possible D gene TRBD2, 7 bases. This CDR3 comprises 15 residues. Germline assignment: CDR1 LGHDT and CDR2 YNNKEL (reference sequence). Trimming shortened V by 4 bases and J by 2 bases, and 15 bases separated the two germline ends. The CDR3 sequence is CASSRKGEGAYEQYF. In DNA, the CDR3 is TGTGCCAGCAGCCGGAAGGGGGAGGGAGCCTACGAGCAGTACTTC.

The gene calls are TRBV7-9 and TRBJ2-1, with D possibly TRBD1 on 5 matching bases. The length of the CDR3 is 13 residues. V was shortened by 3 bases and J by 6 bases, with 9 bases between the two germline ends. The germline CDR1 and CDR2 sequences are SEHNR and FQNEAQ (reference sequence). CDR3 loop: CASSFGAANEQFF. The CDR3 nucleotides are TGTGCCAGCAGCTTTGGGGCCGCCAATGAGCAGTTCTTC.

The V and J genes are TRBV11-2 and TRBJ2-7, with D unclear. V dropped 0 bases and J dropped 6 bases, with 12 bases sitting between them. The germline V gene encodes CDR1 SGHAT and CDR2 FQNNGV. This CDR3 has 14 residues. CDR3 sequence: CASSLEIMGREQYF. CDR3 nucleotide sequence: TGTGCCAGCAGCTTAGAAATAATGGGCCGCGAGCAGTACTTC.

There are a few counts of this clone. V usage is TRBV19 and J usage is TRBJ2-2; D unclear. V shed 5 bases and J shed 7 bases, with 8 bases lying between them. Looked up from germline, CDR1 is LNHDA and CDR2 is SQIVND (reference sequence). The CDR3 consists of 12 residues. In DNA form, the CDR3 reads TGTGCCAGTAGTCTACCTTTCGGGGAGCTGTTTTTT. It encodes CASSLPFGELFF. The full variable domain, in which reference TRBV19 and TRBJ2-2 provide the parts outside the CDR3, is DGGITQSPKYLFRKEGQNVTLSCEQNLNHDAMYWYRQDPGQGLRLIYYSQIVNDFQKGDIAEGYSVSREKKESFPLTVTSAQKNPTAFYLCASSLPFGELFFGEGSRLTVL.

The rearrangement links TRBV19 to TRBJ1-1, with a possible D match to TRBD1 (6 bases). The CDR3 runs to 13 residues. Trimming pared 5 bases from V and 0 bases from J, leaving 7 bases between. CDR1 and CDR2 from the germline V gene are LNHDA and SQIVND (reference sequence). CDR3 in DNA: TGTGCCAGTAGTCGGACAGTGAACACTGAAGCTTTCTTT. Translated: CASSRTVNTEAFF.

The chain recombines TRBV6-6 with TRBJ2-2; TRBD1 aligns across 8 bases. The junction had 6 bases not matched to a gene; V was cut back by 2 bases and J by 4 bases. The CDR3 is 16 amino acids. The germline CDR1 and CDR2 sequences are MNHNY and SVGAGI (reference sequence). CDR3 sequence reads: CASSYERDRGTGELFF. CDR3 nucleotide sequence: TGTGCCAGCAGTTACGAACGCGACAGGGGCACCGGGGAGCTGTTTTTT.

This clone was picked up a small number of times. The chain couples TRBV18 to TRBJ1-6, with D uncertain. There are 16 residues in the CDR3. The V gene lost 2 bases and the J gene lost 10 bases, with 18 bases spanning the gap. CDR1 KGHSH and CDR2 LQKENI come from the germline V gene. CDR3 nucleotides: TGTGCCAGCTCACCATCGACGGGAGAGGAGTCATCACCCCTCCACTTT. Translating gives CASSPSTGEESSPLHF.

The CDR3 loop reads CASSPSGGAGRETQYF. CDR3 DNA: TGTGCCAGCTCACCAAGCGGCGGTGCGGGTAGGGAGACCCAGTACTTC. The J gene is TRBJ2-5, the V gene TRBV18, with D perhaps TRBD2 (5 bases). CDR1 is KGHSH and CDR2 is LQKENI in the germline V gene. Trimming removed 2 bases at V and 5 bases at J, with 18 bases between. The CDR3 totals 16 residues.

This chain uses TRBV19 with TRBJ1-1; D call uncertain. Germline CDR1 is LNHDA and CDR2 is SQIVND (reference sequence). V was pared by 4 bases and J by 4 bases, with 13 bases between. This CDR3 comprises 14 residues. CDR3 coding DNA: TGTGCCAGTAGTAACAGATACGGGGTCACTGAAGCTTTCTTT. As protein: CASSNRYGVTEAFF.

V and J are TRBV7-7 and TRBJ2-1, with a possible D match to TRBD2 (6 bases). Looked up from germline, CDR1 is SSHAT and CDR2 is FNYEAQ (reference sequence). CDR3 length equals 15 residues. V was pared by 1 base and J by 6 bases, with 13 bases between. CDR3 nucleotide sequence: TGTGCCAGCAGCTTAGAGAAGGAGGGGCCCAATGAGCAGTTCTTC. Translation: CASSLEKEGPNEQFF.